A single sample gave rise to the 13 T cell receptor beta chains below, sequenced in a study of shared clonotypes between healthy human individuals (dated by TCRdb to 2020 to 2021). Library preparation used the immunoSEQ multiplex PCR assay. TCRdb limited this immuneACCESS table to in-frame rearrangements with V and J called. A share of clones is missing; checked studies link under half to unresolved V genes, and the rest is unexplained. This sample has about 470,000 clones in its table, and roughly 77% of those were observed once. Of the sample, over 10% is held by the ten largest clones. Sequenced sample: PBMCs. The source of these receptors is a woman aged 40 to 49 in good health. Some clones in this sample may be carry-over from other donors' samples.

The chain uses TRBV5-1 and TRBJ2-5; the match to TRBD1 covers 7 bases. Germline CDR1 is SGHRS and CDR2 is YFSETQ. Trimming at V came to 0 bases and at J to 2 bases, leaving 7 bases not matched to a gene. This CDR3 is built from 16 residues. The DNA for the CDR3 is TGCGCCAGCAGCTTGGGGGACAGTAGGGGACAAGAGACCCAGTACTTC. As protein: CASSLGDSRGQETQYF. The variable domain in full, with the rest retrieved from reference TRBV5-1 and TRBJ2-5, is KAGVTQTPRYLIKTRGQQVTLSCSPISGHRSVSWYQQTPGQGLQFLFEYFSETQRNKGNFPGRFSGRQFSNSRSEMNVSTLELGDSALYLCASSLGDSRGQETQYFGPGTRLLVL.

This clone was observed a few times. The chain carries TRBV18 and TRBJ1-1; no clear D gene. Germline lookup yields CDR1 KGHSH and CDR2 LQKENI. Trimming took off 0 bases at V and 0 bases at J, with 5 bases between the two ends. This CDR3 spans 14 amino acids. The CDR3 nucleotides are TGTGCCAGCTCACCACCCTCCATGAACACTGAAGCTTTCTTT. It encodes CASSPPSMNTEAFF.

Notes on this clone: A much larger clone sits a single nucleotide away, making a read error possible. Other DNA sequences of this sample code for an identical CDR3. This chain links TRBV4-1 with TRBJ2-7; 10 bases match TRBD1. Germline assignment: CDR1 MGHRA and CDR2 YSYEKL. The CDR3 runs to 13 residues. J was trimmed by 7 bases and V by 5 bases; bases with no gene match: 5. The CDR3 is CASSSRTGGEQYF. The CDR3 nucleotides read TGCGCCAGCAGCTCCCGGACAGGGGGTGAGCAGTACTTC.

This clone has just one count. This rearrangement joins TRBV19 to TRBJ1-3; TRBD1 agrees at 7 bases. Trimming took 6 bases from V and 2 from J; bases not matched to a gene: 10. This CDR3 comprises 16 residues. CDR1 is LNHDA, CDR2 SQIVND, per germline (reference sequence). The CDR3 region has the DNA TGTGCCAGTAGACGACGGGAGGGGGCGGCTGGAAACACCATATATTTT. Translated, it gives CASRRREGAAGNTIYF.

The genes are TRBV7-2 and TRBJ2-1; no clear D gene. The CDR3 contains 12 residues. With 2 bases removed from V and 9 bases from J, the gap between germline ends came to 8 bases. Germline CDR1 is SGHTA and CDR2 is FQGNSA. The CDR3, as DNA: TGTGCCAGCAGCTTATTTGGCGGTGAGCAGTTCTTC. It is translated as CASSLFGGEQFF.

This chain joins TRBV15 and TRBJ2-6; D gene unclear. This CDR3 contains 15 residues. The V end lost 0 bases, the J end lost 2 bases, and 5 bases lay between the germline ends. The V gene's germline CDR1 is LNHNV and CDR2 YYDKDF (reference sequence). DNA of the CDR3: TGTGCCACCAGCAGAGATTCGGCTGGGGCCAACGTCCTGACTTTC. This translates into CATSRDSAGANVLTF.

CDR3 coding DNA: TGTGCCAGCAGCTATGGGACAGGGGATTTTATGAACACTGAAGCTTTCTTT. This codes for CASSYGTGDFMNTEAFF. The V and J genes are TRBV7-9 and TRBJ1-1; 10 bases fit TRBD1. With 4 bases clipped from V and 0 bases from J, the junction kept 8 bases outside the gene matches. CDR1 is SEHNR, CDR2 FQNEAQ, per germline (reference sequence). CDR3 length: 17 residues.

This chain links TRBV10-3 with TRBJ2-5; the match to TRBD1 covers 9 bases. V was pared by 6 bases and J by 5 bases, with 10 bases of the junction left unmatched. CDR1 and CDR2 (germline): ENHRY, SYGVKD. This CDR3 is built from 15 residues. CDR3: CAISNAQGAGETQYF. The DNA of the CDR3 is TGTGCCATCAGCAACGCACAGGGGGCCGGGGAGACCCAGTACTTC.

This chain links TRBV5-4 with TRBJ1-6, with D possibly being TRBD1 (5 bases). The CDR3 length is 15 residues. Trimming removed 0 bases at V and 6 bases at J, with 10 bases between. From germline, CDR1 is SGHNT and CDR2 YYREEE (reference sequence). CDR3 DNA sequence: TGTGCCAGCAGCTTGGCGCAGGGCACTAATTCACCCCTCCACTTT. Its protein is CASSLAQGTNSPLHF.

CDR3 protein: CASSQDPSGEQFF. The CDR3 DNA reads TGCGCCAGCAGCCAAGATCCCTCCGGGGAGCAGTTCTTC. V gene TRBV4-3 combines with J gene TRBJ2-1; D gene uncertain. The V gene lost 0 bases and the J gene lost 10 bases, with 10 bases spanning the gap. Germline CDR1 LGHNA, CDR2 YSLEER. The CDR3 is made up of 13 amino acids.

Note on this clone: With only one base between it and a far larger clone, this is likely a read error. Since no conserved phenylalanine or tryptophan closes the CDR3, a read error is the likely cause. The rearrangement uses TRBV29-1 and TRBJ1-2; a weak D match, TRBD1 (5 bases). Trimming removed 0 bases at V and 8 bases at J, with 16 bases between. The CDR3 is 14 residues long. Germline V gene sequence: CDR1 SQVTM, CDR2 ANQGSEA. CDR3 DNA sequence: TGCAGCGTTGAAGATGAGGGCAGGGCAGGCGGCTACACCCTC. Translating it yields CSVEDEGRAGGYTL.

The J gene is TRBJ2-7, the V gene TRBV18; no firm D call. Trimming pared 1 base from V and 2 bases from J, leaving 9 bases between. The CDR3 is made up of 14 amino acids. The V gene's germline CDR1 is KGHSH and CDR2 LQKENI. The CDR3 DNA is TGTGCCAGCTCACCACGGGGTCTACCCTACGAGCAGTACTTC. Protein sequence: CASSPRGLPYEQYF.

The CDR3 DNA reads as TGTGCCAGCAGCTTAGGACGGGTACTCCAAGAGACCCAGTACTTC. Translating it yields CASSLGRVLQETQYF. This chain connects TRBV7-2 to TRBJ2-5, with D unclear. Germline V lookup: CDR1 SGHTA, CDR2 FQGNSA. The CDR3 extends over 15 amino acids. The V end was cut by 1 base, the J end by 1 base, with 10 bases between.